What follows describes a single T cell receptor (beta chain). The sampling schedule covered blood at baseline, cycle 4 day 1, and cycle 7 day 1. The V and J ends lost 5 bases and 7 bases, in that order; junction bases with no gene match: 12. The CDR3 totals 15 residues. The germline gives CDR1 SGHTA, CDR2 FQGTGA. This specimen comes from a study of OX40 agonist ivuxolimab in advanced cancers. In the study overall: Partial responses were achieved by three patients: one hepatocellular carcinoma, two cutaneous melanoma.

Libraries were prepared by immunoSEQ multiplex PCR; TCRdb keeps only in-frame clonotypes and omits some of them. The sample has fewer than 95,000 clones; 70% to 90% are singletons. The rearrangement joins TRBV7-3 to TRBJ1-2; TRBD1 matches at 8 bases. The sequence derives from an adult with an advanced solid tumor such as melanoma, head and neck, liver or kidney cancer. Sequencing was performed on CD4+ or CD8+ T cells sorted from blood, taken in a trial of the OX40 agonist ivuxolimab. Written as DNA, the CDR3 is TGTGCCAGCAGCCCAGGCCTGACAGGGGTAATTGGCTACACCTTC. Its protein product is CASSPGLTGVIGYTF. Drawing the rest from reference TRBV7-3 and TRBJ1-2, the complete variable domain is GAGVSQTPSNKVTEKGKYVELRCDPISGHTALYWYRQSLGQGPEFLIYFQGTGAADDSGLPNDRFFAVRPEGSVSTLKIQRTERGDSAVYLCASSPGLTGVIGYTFGSGTRLTVV.